The 22 T cell receptor beta chains in this list originate from one sample, sequenced in a study of blood T cell repertoires in COVID-19. Here immunoSEQ multiplex PCR was the method, and the copy in TCRdb shows in-frame clones only, minus some. The table records some 150,000 clones, approximately 84% of them present only once. Sequencing used PBMCs or T cells enriched from blood (not recorded which). These receptor sequences come from a young woman who had been exposed to COVID-19.

CDR3 coding DNA: TGTGCCACCAGCAGAGATTCAGGGCCGGGACAGGGGGACTATGGCTACACCTTC. It is translated as CATSRDSGPGQGDYGYTF. V is TRBV15 and J is TRBJ1-2; TRBD1 matches at 11 bases. Germline CDR1 LNHNV, CDR2 YYDKDF (reference sequence). After removal of 0 bases from V and 3 bases from J, the junction contained 9 bases not matched to a gene. The CDR3 spans 18 residues.

The rearrangement joins TRBV21-1 to TRBJ2-7; TRBD2, the D gene given by the table, was not confirmed from the DNA. TRBV21-1 is a pseudogene segment. The CDR3 spans 18 residues. The CDR3 DNA reads TGTGCCAGCAGCAAAAGGTCCAGCGGGAGTCCCCCTAACTACGAGCAGTACTTC. Its translation: CASSKRSSGSPPNYEQYF.

This chain joins TRBV7-9 and TRBJ2-7; D gene uncertain. Germline loops: CDR1 SEHNR, CDR2 FQNEAQ (reference sequence). The V gene lost 4 bases and the J gene lost 3 bases, with 10 bases spanning the gap. This CDR3 has 13 residues. CDR3 bases: TGTGCCAGCAGCTCTCCAGGCTTCTACGAGCAGTACTTC. Its translation: CASSSPGFYEQYF.

The V and J genes are TRBV6-5 and TRBJ2-7; D is perhaps TRBD2 (5 bases). The CDR3 is made up of 14 amino acids. Trimming stripped 7 bases from V and 2 bases from J, with 15 bases between. Germline CDR1 MNHEY, CDR2 SVGAGI. In nucleotides, the CDR3 is TGTGCCAGCAAATCGCATCGAGGGCCCTACGAGCAGTACTTC. Protein product: CASKSHRGPYEQYF.

This chain connects TRBV7-9 to TRBJ1-4, with 8 bases matching TRBD1. V was pared by 5 bases and J by 3 bases, with 11 bases of the junction left unmatched. The CDR3 totals 17 residues. The germline gives CDR1 SEHNR, CDR2 FQNEAQ (reference sequence). The CDR3 nucleotides are TGTGCCAGCAGCCCTGGACAGGGTATTTCGTCTAATGAAAAACTGTTTTTT. Translated, it gives CASSPGQGISSNEKLFF.

The CDR3 here is CASSRFLAGVLGEQFF. The CDR3 coding sequence is TGTGCCAGCAGCCGGTTTCTAGCGGGAGTGCTGGGAGAGCAGTTCTTC. This sequence joins TRBV3-1 (or the pseudogene TRBV3-2) and TRBJ2-1, with 10 bases that match TRBD2. CDR1 is LGHDT and CDR2 is YNNKEL in the germline V gene (reference sequence). The CDR3 is made up of 16 amino acids. The J segment lost 10 bases and the V segment lost 4 bases, leaving 13 bases of the junction unmatched.

V gene TRBV19 combines with J gene TRBJ2-7; 13 bases are shared with TRBD2. V was pared by 4 bases and J by 2 bases, with 2 bases of the junction left unmatched. The CDR3 sequence is 15 residues long. Germline lookup yields CDR1 LNHDA and CDR2 SQIVND (reference sequence). The CDR3 DNA follows: TGTGCCAGTAGTAGCGGACTAGCGGGAGCCTACGAGCAGTACTTC. This encodes CASSSGLAGAYEQYF.

The chain employs TRBV6-5 and TRBJ1-1, with TRBD1 identical over 9 bases. The CDR3 runs 16 residues. Losses at the gene ends were 2 bases for V and 4 bases for J; bases not matched to a gene: 8. From germline, CDR1 is MNHEY and CDR2 SVGAGI. This CDR3 is CASSYQQGALGTEAFF. Written as DNA, the CDR3 is TGTGCCAGCAGTTACCAACAGGGGGCCCTGGGCACTGAAGCTTTCTTT.

The chain joins TRBV11-1 to TRBJ2-7, with D possibly being TRBD2 (5 bases). CDR1 and CDR2 from the germline V gene are SGHAT and FQDESV (reference sequence). The CDR3 has 16 residues. Trimming stripped 5 bases from V and 1 base from J, with 18 bases between. The CDR3 DNA is TGTGCCAGCAGCCCGAGAAGGTTTAGCGCTTCCTACGAGCAGTACTTC. This encodes CASSPRRFSASYEQYF.

The chain couples TRBV27 to TRBJ2-7; D call uncertain. The germline gives CDR1 MNHEY, CDR2 SMNVEV (reference sequence). The length of the CDR3 is 13 residues. V shed 0 bases and J shed 2 bases, with 5 bases lying between them. The CDR3 reads CASSLSRPYEQYF. CDR3 sequence (DNA): TGTGCCAGCAGTTTATCGCGTCCCTACGAGCAGTACTTC.

The CDR3 reads CASSRTSGEKETQYF. Here the CDR3 DNA reads TGTGCCAGCAGTCGGACTAGCGGAGAAAAAGAGACCCAGTACTTC. The chain carries TRBV9 and TRBJ2-5, with TRBD2 identical over 10 bases. J gave up 3 bases and V 5 bases, and 7 bases lay outside the gene matches. The germline CDR1 and CDR2 sequences are SGDLS and YYNGEE. The CDR3 sequence is 15 residues long.

This clone was observed a handful of times. V and J are TRBV25-1 and TRBJ1-1; 7 positions match TRBD1. V shed 4 bases and J 1 base; nucleotides not matched to a gene: 6. The CDR3 has 15 residues. In germline, CDR1 is MGHDK, CDR2 SYGVNS. The CDR3 protein is CASSGGWTGNTEAFF. CDR3 nucleotide sequence: TGTGCCAGCAGTGGGGGATGGACAGGGAACACTGAAGCTTTCTTT.

This clone has a handful of counts. The junction differs from germline at one of its ends, possibly a read error. The chain links TRBV7-9 to TRBJ2-1, with 7 bases fitting TRBD1. The CDR3 spans 12 residues. CDR1 SEHNR and CDR2 FQNEAQ come from the germline V gene (reference sequence). Here the CDR3 DNA reads TGTGCCAGCAGCTTTCAAGACAGGGTCGTCCTCTTC. Translation gives CASSFQDRVVLF.

The chain links TRBV3-1 (or the pseudogene TRBV3-2) to TRBJ2-1; D not certain. The CDR3 has 15 residues. V gave up 0 bases and J gave up 6 bases, with 12 bases separating them. Per the germline V gene, CDR1 is LGHDT and CDR2 is YNNKEL (reference sequence). The DNA for the CDR3 is TGTGCCAGCAGCCAAGATGCTAGAGCCGGCAATGAGCAGTTCTTC. It yields the protein CASSQDARAGNEQFF.

Details on this clone: Different DNA sequences within this sample yield the same CDR3. V is TRBV7-3 and J is TRBJ2-7, with 9 bases that match TRBD2. The trim removed 4 bases at V and 2 bases at J, leaving 9 bases unmatched. Germline CDR1 is SGHTA and CDR2 is FQGTGA. The CDR3 consists of 16 residues. The CDR3 sequence is CASSSTSASGTYEQYF. The CDR3 nucleotides read TGTGCCAGCAGCTCTACATCGGCTAGCGGGACCTACGAGCAGTACTTC.

The rearrangement joins TRBV6-1 to TRBJ2-1, with 7 bases lining up with TRBD2. The CDR3 sequence is 15 residues long. V trimming: 2 bases; J trimming: 3 bases; junction bases outside the gene matches: 4. Germline assignment: CDR1 MNHNS and CDR2 SASEGT. This chain's CDR3 is CASSESASGYNEQFF. DNA for the CDR3: TGTGCCAGCAGTGAATCCGCTAGCGGCTACAATGAGCAGTTCTTC.

The chain employs TRBV7-8 and TRBJ1-1; 9 bases are shared with TRBD1. The CDR3 length is 15 residues. Trimming removed 5 bases from V and 5 bases from J; junction bases left unmatched: 9. From germline, CDR1 is SGHVS and CDR2 FQNEAQ. CDR3 amino acids: CASSSSQGAWTEAFF. For the CDR3, the DNA is TGTGCCAGCAGCAGCTCACAGGGGGCTTGGACTGAAGCTTTCTTT.

This clone was detected a few times. This sequence joins TRBV27 and TRBJ1-4; 10 bases agree with TRBD1. CDR1 is MNHEY and CDR2 is SMNVEV in the germline V gene (reference sequence). J was trimmed by 0 bases and V by 2 bases; bases with no gene match: 3. CDR3 length: 17 residues. The CDR3 nucleotides read TGTGCCAGCAGTTTAAGGGACAGGGGATCAACTAATGAAAAACTGTTTTTT. As protein: CASSLRDRGSTNEKLFF.

V gene TRBV7-9 combines with J gene TRBJ2-1, with D perhaps TRBD2 (6 bases). Looked up from germline, CDR1 is SEHNR and CDR2 is FQNEAQ (reference sequence). V was trimmed by 4 bases and J by 8 bases, leaving 27 bases between them. The CDR3 is made up of 18 amino acids. The CDR3 is CASSSSRGRTSLRDEQFF. CDR3 DNA: TGTGCCAGCAGCTCAAGTAGAGGGAGGACCTCCCTCCGAGATGAGCAGTTCTTC.

The rearrangement joins TRBV5-8 to TRBJ1-1, with TRBD1 as a possible D gene (5 bases). Between the trimmed V and J ends, which lost 0 bases and 8 bases, there was a span of 17 bases. CDR1 is SGHTS, CDR2 YDEGEE, per germline. The CDR3 runs 15 residues. CDR3 residues: CASSLGAGGKSEAFF. The DNA of the CDR3 is TGTGCCAGCAGCTTGGGGGCGGGGGGTAAGTCGGAAGCTTTCTTT. Filled out from reference TRBV5-8 and TRBJ1-1, the complete variable domain reads EAGVTQSPTHLIKTRGQQATLRCSPISGHTSVYWYQQALGLGLQFLLWYDEGEERNRGNFPPRFSGRQFPNYSSELNVNALELEDSALYLCASSLGAGGKSEAFFGQGTRLTVV.

The chain has TRBV5-1 and TRBJ1-1; 11 bases are a match to TRBD1. V shed 5 bases, J shed 5 bases, and the junction held 8 bases outside the gene matches. Germline CDR1 SGHRS, CDR2 YFSETQ. This CDR3 spans 15 amino acids. The CDR3 is CASRIRTGGETEAFF. Here the CDR3 DNA reads TGCGCCAGCAGAATAAGGACAGGGGGCGAAACTGAAGCTTTCTTT.

V and J are TRBV27 and TRBJ2-7; 7 bases agree with TRBD1. The CDR3 consists of 12 residues. The germline gives CDR1 MNHEY, CDR2 SMNVEV (reference sequence). The ends lost 7 bases at V and 5 bases at J; junction bases unmatched: 5. The CDR3 nucleotides read TGTGCCAGCAAGCGACAGGGTCACGAGCAGTACTTC. This encodes CASKRQGHEQYF.